This is a list of T cell receptor beta chains from one sample in a study of cytomegalovirus exposure and HLA in healthy donors. Assay: immunoSEQ multiplex PCR; the TCRdb copy retains only in-frame clones and omits some. Among 150,000 to 200,000 clones listed, around 81% were seen once. Specimen: PBMCs. Receptors originate from a man younger than 40 in good health and CMV-seropositive. Both conserved end residues are part of each CDR3. D genes are given only for firm matches. A clone size is listed for some rows: how often the clone was seen (once, few, many), or a class if it is expanded.

TRBJ1-6	TRBV28	NA	NA	CASSFSGSPLHF	TGTGCCAGCAGTTTTTCGGGGTCACCCCTCCACTTT
TRBJ2-3	TRBV9	NA	NA	CASSVVGAGPTDTQYF	TGTGCCAGCAGCGTAGTAGGCGCGGGACCCACAGATACGCAGTATTTT
TRBJ1-1	TRBV30	once	NA	CAWSVGQGNTEAFF	TGTGCCTGGAGTGTAGGGCAGGGAAACACTGAAGCTTTCTTT
TRBJ2-3	TRBV19	NA	TRBD2	CASSIDIAGGPDTQYF	TGTGCCAGTAGTATAGATATAGCGGGGGGCCCAGATACGCAGTATTTT
TRBJ1-1	TRBV5-1	NA	TRBD1	CASSLRQGQTEAFF	TGCGCCAGCAGCTTACGACAGGGGCAGACTGAAGCTTTCTTT
TRBJ2-3	TRBV7-3	NA	NA	CASSSTDTQYF	TGTGCCAGCTCGAGCACAGATACGCAGTATTTT
TRBJ2-7	TRBV7-8	NA	TRBD1	CASSLGGTAYEQYF	TGTGCCAGCAGCTTAGGTGGGACAGCCTACGAGCAGTACTTC
TRBJ1-2	TRBV30	once	NA	CAWNGRGSGYTF	TGTGCCTGGAACGGCCGGGGGTCGGGCTACACCTTC
TRBJ1-6	TRBV28	NA	TRBD1	CASTHRTGFSPLHF	TGTGCCAGCACCCACCGGACAGGCTTTTCACCCCTCCACTTT
TRBJ2-5	TRBV30	NA	TRBD1	CACYRGRETQYF	TGTGCCTGTTACAGGGGCAGGGAGACCCAGTACTTC
TRBJ2-7	TRBV10-2	NA	TRBD1	CASSADRGPYEQYF	TGCGCCAGCAGCGCCGACAGGGGCCCCTACGAGCAGTACTTC
TRBJ2-6	TRBV6-5	NA	NA	CASRPGSAGANVLTF	TGTGCCAGCAGACCAGGGTCGGCCGGGGCCAACGTCCTGACTTTC
TRBJ2-5	TRBV4-1	NA	TRBD2	CASSQDLLAGGVQETQYF	TGCGCCAGCAGCCAAGATTTGCTAGCGGGGGGGGTCCAAGAGACCCAGTACTTC
TRBJ2-5	TRBV4-3	NA	TRBD2	CASSQEMGGGTSQETQYF	TGCGCCAGCAGCCAAGAAATGGGCGGGGGGACCAGCCAAGAGACCCAGTACTTC
TRBJ2-5	TRBV11-3	NA	TRBD1	CASSGDRGGETQYF	TGTGCCAGCAGCGGGGACAGGGGCGGTGAGACCCAGTACTTC
TRBJ2-2	TRBV5-4	NA	NA	CASSLFSLSLGELFF	TGTGCCAGCAGCTTGTTCTCCCTTTCCCTCGGGGAGCTGTTTTTT
TRBJ2-7	TRBV4-1	NA	NA	CASSQVQASSYEQYF	TGCGCCAGCAGCCAAGTCCAGGCCAGCTCCTACGAGCAGTACTTC